The 9 T cell receptor beta chains below come from one sample, sequenced in a study of T-cell memory formation after mild COVID-19. TCRdb passed the 5' RACE reads through MiXCR, listing each CDR3 protein once. This table holds more than 200,000 distinct CDR3 sequences, approximately 16% found once. The material sequenced was PBMCs or a T cell subset sorted from them (not recorded which). These receptor sequences come from a man younger than 30 who had mild COVID-19 (a few samples of this study predate the infection). Cell type and time point are not known.

The V gene is TRBV18, the J gene TRBJ2-5; the D gene is possibly TRBD2 (5 bases). CDR3 size: 14 residues. Germline CDR1 reads KGHSH; CDR2 reads LQKENI. Trimming took off 0 bases at V and 4 bases at J, with 9 bases between the two ends. In nucleotides, the CDR3 is TGTGCCAGCTCACCACCGGGGAGAGCAGAGACCCAGTACTTC. This gives the protein CASSPPGRAETQYF.

This clonotype appeared once. The chain links TRBV11-2 to TRBJ2-5; maybe TRBD2 (5 bases). V lost 1 base and J 5 bases, leaving 14 bases between the germline ends. Germline V gives CDR1 SGHAT, CDR2 FQNNGV. CDR3 length equals 15 residues. The CDR3 spells CASSLGTSLRETQYF. The DNA of the CDR3 is TGTGCCAGCAGCTTAGGAACTAGTTTAAGGGAGACCCAGTACTTC.

The chain has TRBV28 and TRBJ2-7; TRBD2 is a possible D gene (6 bases). CDR1 MDHEN and CDR2 SYDVKM come from the germline V gene. V gave up 1 base and J gave up 3 bases, with 7 bases separating them. The CDR3 is made up of 13 amino acids. DNA for the CDR3: TGTGCCAGCAGTTTATTGCGGGACTACGAGCAGTACGTC. Amino acid sequence: CASSLLRDYEQYV.

The gene calls are TRBV6-1 and TRBJ2-5; the match to TRBD1 covers 8 bases. The germline gives CDR1 MNHNS, CDR2 SASEGT. Germline trimming cut 4 bases from V and 4 bases from J; bases unmatched to any gene: 5. The CDR3 has 14 amino acids. CDR3 in amino acids: CASSAGGGGETQYF. Written as DNA, the CDR3 is TGTGCCAGCAGTGCAGGGGGCGGAGGAGAGACCCAGTACTTC.

A few counts support this clonotype. This chain connects TRBV3-1 to TRBJ2-7, with D maybe TRBD1 (5 bases). CDR1 and CDR2 from the germline V gene are LGHDT and YNNKEL (reference sequence). This CDR3 contains 13 residues. V gave up 4 bases and J gave up 0 bases, with 7 bases separating them. CDR3 loop: CASSLTDSYEQYF. The CDR3 coding sequence is TGTGCCAGCAGCCTGACAGACTCCTACGAGCAGTACTTC.

This clonotype was detected a few times. The rearrangement uses TRBV6-1 and TRBJ2-5; 7 nucleotides match TRBD2. This CDR3 comprises 15 residues. CDR1 and CDR2 from the germline V gene are MNHNS and SASEGT. Germline trimming cut 6 bases from V and 4 bases from J; bases unmatched to any gene: 11. In DNA, the CDR3 is TGTGCCAGCAGGGTTCAACTAGCGTTATTAGAGACCCAGTACTTC. Amino acids: CASRVQLALLETQYF.

V usage is TRBV29-1 and J usage is TRBJ2-3, with TRBD2 as a possible D gene (5 bases). The germline gives CDR1 SQVTM, CDR2 ANQGSEA. This CDR3 has 13 amino acids. V lost 4 bases, J lost 2 bases, and 10 bases lay in between. The CDR3 nucleotides read TGCAGCGTTGTGGGCGGGCTCACAGATACGCAGTATTTT. Protein: CSVVGGLTDTQYF.

The chain links TRBV9 to TRBJ1-6; D not certain. The V gene lost 3 bases and the J gene lost 9 bases, with 13 bases spanning the gap. Germline V gene sequence: CDR1 SGDLS, CDR2 YYNGEE. The length of the CDR3 is 14 residues. DNA of the CDR3: TGTGCCAGCAGCGCCGAGGGCTTCGGTTCACCCCTCCACTTT. This translates into CASSAEGFGSPLHF.

This clonotype turned up a few times. The chain is built from TRBV20-1 and TRBJ2-5, with 7 bases identical to TRBD1. CDR3 length equals 12 residues. CDR1 and CDR2 from the germline V gene are DFQATT and SNEGSKA (reference sequence). V lost 7 bases and J lost 5; bases outside the gene matches: 7. CDR3 loop: CSVVGGGETQYF. As DNA, the CDR3 is TGCAGTGTAGTAGGGGGCGGTGAGACCCAGTACTTC.